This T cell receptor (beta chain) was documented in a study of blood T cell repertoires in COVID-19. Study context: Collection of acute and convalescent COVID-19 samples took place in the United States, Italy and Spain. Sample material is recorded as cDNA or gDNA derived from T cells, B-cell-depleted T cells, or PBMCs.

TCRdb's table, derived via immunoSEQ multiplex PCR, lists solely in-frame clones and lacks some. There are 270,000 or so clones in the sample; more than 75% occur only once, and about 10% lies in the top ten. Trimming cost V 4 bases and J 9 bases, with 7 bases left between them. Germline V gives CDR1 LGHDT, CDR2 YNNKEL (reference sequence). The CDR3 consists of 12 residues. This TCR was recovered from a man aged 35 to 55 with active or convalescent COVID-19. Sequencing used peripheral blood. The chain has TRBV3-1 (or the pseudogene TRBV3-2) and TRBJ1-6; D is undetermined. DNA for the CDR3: TGTGCCAGCAGCCTGTTCCGTTCACCCCTCCACTTT. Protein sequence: CASSLFRSPLHF.